Each of the 26 T cell receptor beta chains below was sequenced from the same sample in a study of shared clonotypes between healthy human individuals. Libraries were prepared by immunoSEQ multiplex PCR; TCRdb keeps only in-frame clonotypes and omits some of them. The sample records around 1.6 million clones, 95% to 99% being singletons. The sequencing sample was made of naive CD4+ T cells sorted from blood. Subset: CD45RA+ positively selected. These receptors were collected from a man aged 25 to 40 in good health.

Details on this clone: Other nucleotide sequences in the sample specify the same CDR3. The rearrangement links TRBV28 to TRBJ1-1, with no clear D. Germline values: CDR1 MDHEN, CDR2 SYDVKM. The CDR3 spans 11 residues. V was cut by 3 bases and J by 5 bases, with 4 bases left in between. The chain's CDR3 is CASSFRTEAFF. The CDR3 nucleotides read TGTGCCAGCAGTTTTAGGACTGAAGCTTTCTTT.

The gene calls are TRBV27 and TRBJ1-2; TRBD1 agrees at 7 bases. Germline-derived CDR1 and CDR2 are MNHEY and SMNVEV (reference sequence). Trimming took 8 bases from V and 5 from J; bases not matched to a gene: 8. The CDR3 is made up of 13 amino acids. This chain's CDR3 is CASGTAREYGYTF. The CDR3 DNA sequence: TGTGCCAGCGGGACAGCCCGGGAGTATGGCTACACCTTC.

V and J are TRBV27 and TRBJ2-3, with 14 bases identical to TRBD2. The CDR3 covers 17 residues. Trimming took 6 bases from V and 3 from J; bases not matched to a gene: 8. CDR1 is MNHEY, CDR2 SMNVEV, per germline (reference sequence). CDR3 residues: CASSYRLAGGRTDTQYF. CDR3 in DNA: TGTGCCAGCAGCTATCGACTAGCGGGAGGGCGGACAGATACGCAGTATTTT.

The chain is built from TRBV10-3 and TRBJ1-5; weak D call: TRBD1 (5 bases). The V gene's germline CDR1 is ENHRY and CDR2 SYGVKD. The CDR3 totals 15 residues. Trimming cost V 3 bases and J 1 base, with 10 bases left between them. The CDR3 nucleotides are TGTGCCATCAGTGACGGGGCGGGCAGCAATCAGCCCCAGCATTTT. Amino acid sequence: CAISDGAGSNQPQHF.

The chain uses TRBV6-1 and TRBJ2-2; a possible D gene is TRBD2 (7 bases). The length of the CDR3 is 16 residues. Germline CDR1 is MNHNS and CDR2 is SASEGT. Trimming cost V 1 base and J 0 bases, with 9 bases left between them. Here the CDR3 reads CASSEGGGANTGELFF. The CDR3, as DNA: TGTGCCAGCAGTGAAGGCGGGGGCGCGAACACCGGGGAGCTGTTTTTT.

V usage is TRBV11-2 and J usage is TRBJ2-2; unclear D gene. Per germline, CDR1 SGHAT and CDR2 FQNNGV. The length of the CDR3 is 17 residues. V lost 1 base and J lost 0, with 12 bases in between. This CDR3 is CASSLASVGTNTGELFF. In DNA, the CDR3 is TGTGCCAGCAGCTTAGCATCGGTCGGAACGAACACCGGGGAGCTGTTTTTT.

With regard to this clone: Additional DNA sequences in this sample encode the identical CDR3. V is TRBV5-1 and J is TRBJ2-2; no definite D call. V was cut by 0 bases and J by 5 bases, with 5 bases left in between. Germline values: CDR1 SGHRS, CDR2 YFSETQ. This CDR3 region has 13 residues. CDR3 nucleotide sequence: TGCGCCAGCAGCTTGGCCTATACCGGGGAGCTGTTTTTT. Its protein product is CASSLAYTGELFF.

In this sample, this clone turned up once. The CDR3 DNA is TGTGCCAGTAGTGCTCGGTGGTCTACGCAGTATTTT. Translation: CASSARWSTQYF. The gene calls are TRBV19 and TRBJ2-3; D uncertain. Germline CDR1 reads LNHDA; CDR2 reads SQIVND (reference sequence). This CDR3 is built from 12 residues. V was clipped by 5 bases and J by 8 bases, with 11 bases between them.

The chain has TRBV6-6 and TRBJ2-7; weak D call: TRBD1 (6 bases). CDR1 and CDR2 from the germline V gene are MNHNY and SVGAGI (reference sequence). The CDR3 has 12 residues. With 7 bases removed from V and 1 base from J, the gap between germline ends came to 8 bases. This CDR3 reads CASTDRSYEQYF. Written as DNA, the CDR3 is TGTGCCAGCACTGACAGGTCCTACGAGCAGTACTTC.

V usage is TRBV27 and J usage is TRBJ2-3; D is perhaps TRBD2 (5 bases). The V end was cut by 6 bases, the J end by 5 bases, with 18 bases between. In germline, CDR1 is MNHEY, CDR2 SMNVEV (reference sequence). CDR3 length equals 15 residues. The CDR3 coding sequence is TGTGCCAGCAGACCCAGTCAGCCACGGGGAGATACGCAGTATTTT. It codes for CASRPSQPRGDTQYF.

The CDR3 loop reads CASRGTGGFVYEQYF. For the CDR3, the DNA is TGTGCCAGCAGGGGGACAGGGGGCTTTGTCTACGAGCAGTACTTC. This chain connects TRBV6-5 to TRBJ2-7; 12 nucleotides match TRBD1. The trim removed 6 bases at V and 3 bases at J, leaving 6 bases unmatched. Germline V gene sequence: CDR1 MNHEY, CDR2 SVGAGI. CDR3 length: 15 residues.

Regarding this clone: The same CDR3 arises from other DNA sequences in this sample as well. The V call is TRBV7-9, the J call TRBJ1-1; D remains ambiguous. The CDR3 has 12 residues. Between the trimmed V and J ends, which lost 1 base and 7 bases, there was a span of 7 bases. The germline V gene encodes CDR1 SEHNR and CDR2 FQNEAQ (reference sequence). The DNA for the CDR3 is TGTGCCAGCAGCTTAGAGGTCGGTGAAGCTTTCTTT. Its protein is CASSLEVGEAFF.

As for this clone: This sample also contains other DNA sequences that code for the same CDR3. This chain connects TRBV18 to TRBJ2-3; TRBD1 agrees at 8 bases. The CDR3 covers 14 residues. The V gene's germline CDR1 is KGHSH and CDR2 LQKENI. V was clipped by 4 bases and J by 4 bases; unmatched bases: 4. Here the CDR3 reads CASSLDRGPDTQYF. The CDR3 DNA reads as TGTGCCAGCTCACTCGACAGGGGCCCAGATACGCAGTATTTT.

V gene TRBV9 combines with J gene TRBJ2-2; D gene ambiguous. The germline CDR1 and CDR2 sequences are SGDLS and YYNGEE. Trimming left V 0 bases short and J 5 bases short, with 5 bases between. The CDR3 runs to 13 residues. In DNA, the CDR3 is TGTGCCAGCAGCGTAGCAGTTACCGGGGAGCTGTTTTTT. This sequence encodes CASSVAVTGELFF.

The CDR3 region has the DNA TGTGCCAGCAGACCCCGGAGAGCTGTCACCGGGGAGCTGTTTTTT. Encoded protein: CASRPRRAVTGELFF. This sequence joins TRBV7-6 and TRBJ2-2; D call uncertain. This CDR3 spans 15 amino acids. Germline lookup yields CDR1 SGHVS and CDR2 FNYEAQ. The V gene lost 6 bases and the J gene lost 4 bases, with 15 bases spanning the gap.

V and J are TRBV27 and TRBJ2-7; D is undetermined. The CDR3 totals 13 residues. The germline V gene has CDR1 MNHEY and CDR2 SMNVEV (reference sequence). The V end was cut by 2 bases, the J end by 6 bases, with 11 bases between. The DNA of the CDR3 is TGTGCCAGCAGTTTAGGATTCTGGGGCGAGCAGTACTTC. Protein sequence: CASSLGFWGEQYF.

CDR3 sequence reads: CASFHWGANTEAFF. The CDR3, as DNA: TGTGCCAGCTTCCATTGGGGGGCGAACACTGAAGCTTTCTTT. The V gene is TRBV5-5, the J gene TRBJ1-1; D is perhaps TRBD1 (6 bases). From germline, CDR1 is SGHKS and CDR2 YYEKEE (reference sequence). This CDR3 has 14 amino acids. With 7 bases removed from V and 1 base from J, the gap between germline ends came to 14 bases.

The CDR3 DNA follows: TGCGCCAGCAGGCGGCCTAGCGGGAGGGCCGGGCACAATGAGCAGTTCTTC. Its protein is CASRRPSGRAGHNEQFF. The rearrangement joins TRBV5-1 to TRBJ2-1, with TRBD2 matching 12 bases. Losses at the gene ends were 5 bases for V and 5 bases for J; bases not matched to a gene: 11. The CDR3 consists of 17 residues. Germline CDR1 reads SGHRS; CDR2 reads YFSETQ.

The chain uses TRBV4-1 and TRBJ2-1; TRBD2 matches at 7 bases. The CDR3 extends over 16 amino acids. V lost 4 bases and J lost 7; bases outside the gene matches: 13. Germline CDR1 MGHRA, CDR2 YSYEKL. The CDR3 coding sequence is TGCGCCAGCAGCCGGGTAGTGGCGGGAGTCGGGAATGAGCAGTTCTTC. Translating gives CASSRVVAGVGNEQFF.

The gene calls are TRBV29-1 and TRBJ2-1; 9 bases are a match to TRBD1. J lost 8 bases, V lost 4 bases, and 9 bases had no gene match. Germline CDR1 and CDR2: SQVTM and ANQGSEA. The CDR3 runs 14 residues. This CDR3 is CSVGGTGRLDEQFF. The CDR3 DNA reads TGCAGCGTTGGAGGGACAGGGAGGTTAGATGAGCAGTTCTTC.

V and J are TRBV19 and TRBJ1-1; TRBD1 matches at 7 bases. CDR1 and CDR2 from the germline V gene are LNHDA and SQIVND (reference sequence). Germline trimming cut 8 bases from V and 7 bases from J; bases unmatched to any gene: 7. The CDR3 loop spans 12 amino acids. The CDR3 loop is CASSTGSGEAFF. CDR3 nucleotides: TGTGCCAGTTCGACAGGGTCGGGTGAAGCTTTCTTT.

The rearrangement joins TRBV15 to TRBJ2-7; a weak D match, TRBD2 (5 bases). V lost 0 bases and J lost 6, with 21 bases in between. The CDR3 has 17 residues. The germline V gene encodes CDR1 LNHNV and CDR2 YYDKDF (reference sequence). The DNA of the CDR3 is TGTGCCACCAGCAGAGATATTCTTTCCCCCGGGGTTTTCGAGCAGTACTTC. It translates to CATSRDILSPGVFEQYF.

J is TRBJ1-1 and V is TRBV19; TRBD1 matches at 7 bases. Germline trimming cut 9 bases from V and 4 bases from J; bases unmatched to any gene: 11. Germline CDR1 is LNHDA and CDR2 is SQIVND (reference sequence). CDR3 length: 14 amino acids. The DNA for the CDR3 is TGTGCCAGCCGTCCCCGCAGGGGGGTCACTGAAGCTTTCTTT. It codes for CASRPRRGVTEAFF. Based on the CDR3 plus reference TRBV19 and TRBJ1-1, the full variable domain is DGGITQSPKYLFRKEGQNVTLSCEQNLNHDAMYWYRQDPGQGLRLIYYSQIVNDFQKGDIAEGYSVSREKKESFPLTVTSAQKNPTAFYLCASRPRRGVTEAFFGQGTRLTVV.

J is TRBJ2-3 and V is TRBV5-8; possibly TRBD2 for D (5 bases). Germline V gene lookup returns CDR1 SGHTS and CDR2 YDEGEE. This CDR3 comprises 17 residues. Between the trimmed V and J ends, which lost 0 bases and 2 bases, there was a span of 16 bases. CDR3 sequence (DNA): TGTGCCAGCAGCTTGGGAAGAGTCACGGGATTCACAGATACGCAGTATTTT. Translated, it gives CASSLGRVTGFTDTQYF.

The rearrangement links TRBV7-2 to TRBJ2-1; D tentatively reads TRBD1 or TRBD2 (5 bases each). From germline, CDR1 is SGHTA and CDR2 FQGNSA. The ends were cut back, 3 bases at V and 0 bases at J, with 9 bases in the middle. The CDR3 spans 15 residues. CDR3 protein: CASSFRGVSYNEQFF. The CDR3 DNA is TGTGCCAGCAGCTTTAGAGGGGTCTCCTACAATGAGCAGTTCTTC.

The rearrangement uses TRBV27 and TRBJ2-1; 11 positions match TRBD2. The CDR3 consists of 15 residues. Germline V gene data show CDR1 as MNHEY and CDR2 as SMNVEV (reference sequence). The ends lost 7 bases at V and 7 bases at J; junction bases unmatched: 9. CDR3 bases: TGTGCCAGCATCCCGTCGGCTAGCGGGAGGAATGAGCAGTTCTTC. Its translation: CASIPSASGRNEQFF.